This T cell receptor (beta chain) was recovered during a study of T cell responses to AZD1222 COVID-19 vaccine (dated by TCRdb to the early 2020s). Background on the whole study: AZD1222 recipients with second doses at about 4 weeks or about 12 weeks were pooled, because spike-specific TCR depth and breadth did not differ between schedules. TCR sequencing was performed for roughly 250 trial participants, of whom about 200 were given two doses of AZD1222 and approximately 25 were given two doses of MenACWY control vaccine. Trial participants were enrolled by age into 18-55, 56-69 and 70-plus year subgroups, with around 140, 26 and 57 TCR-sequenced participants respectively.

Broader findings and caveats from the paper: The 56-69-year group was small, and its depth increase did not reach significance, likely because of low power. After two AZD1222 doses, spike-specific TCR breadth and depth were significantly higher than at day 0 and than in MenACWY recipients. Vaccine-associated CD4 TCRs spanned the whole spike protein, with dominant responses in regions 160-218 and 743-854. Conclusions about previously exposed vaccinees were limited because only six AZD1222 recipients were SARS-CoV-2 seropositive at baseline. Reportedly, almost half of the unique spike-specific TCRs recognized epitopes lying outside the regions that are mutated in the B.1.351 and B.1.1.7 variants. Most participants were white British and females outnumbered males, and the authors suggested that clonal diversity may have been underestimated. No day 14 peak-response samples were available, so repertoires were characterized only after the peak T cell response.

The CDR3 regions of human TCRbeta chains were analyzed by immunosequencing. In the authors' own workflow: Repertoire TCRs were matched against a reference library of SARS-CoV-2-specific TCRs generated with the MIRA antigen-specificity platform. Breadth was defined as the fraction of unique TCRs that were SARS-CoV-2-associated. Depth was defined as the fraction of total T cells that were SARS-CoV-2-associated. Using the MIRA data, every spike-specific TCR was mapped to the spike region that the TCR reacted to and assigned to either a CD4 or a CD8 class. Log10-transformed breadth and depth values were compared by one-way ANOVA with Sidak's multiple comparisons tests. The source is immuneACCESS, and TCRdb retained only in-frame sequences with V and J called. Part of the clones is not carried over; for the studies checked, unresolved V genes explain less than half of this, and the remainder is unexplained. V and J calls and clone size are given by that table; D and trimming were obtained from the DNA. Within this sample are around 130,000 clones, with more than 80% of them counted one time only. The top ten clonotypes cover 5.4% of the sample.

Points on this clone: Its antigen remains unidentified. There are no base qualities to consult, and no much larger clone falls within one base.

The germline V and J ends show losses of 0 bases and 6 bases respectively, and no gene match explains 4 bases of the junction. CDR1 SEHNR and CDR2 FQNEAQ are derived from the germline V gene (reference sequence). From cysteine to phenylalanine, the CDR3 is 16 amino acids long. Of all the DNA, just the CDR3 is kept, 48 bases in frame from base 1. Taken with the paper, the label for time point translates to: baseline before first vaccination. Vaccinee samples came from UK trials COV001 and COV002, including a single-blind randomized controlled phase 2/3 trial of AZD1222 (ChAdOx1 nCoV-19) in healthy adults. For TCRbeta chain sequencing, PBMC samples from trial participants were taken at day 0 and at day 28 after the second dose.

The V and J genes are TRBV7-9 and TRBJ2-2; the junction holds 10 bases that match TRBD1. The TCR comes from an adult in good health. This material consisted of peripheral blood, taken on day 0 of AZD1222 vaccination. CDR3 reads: CASSLAGTGVSGELFF. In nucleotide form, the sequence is TGTGCCAGCAGCTTAGCCGGGACAGGGGTATCCGGGGAGCTGTTTTTT.